The next 5 T cell receptor beta chains were all read from a single sample in a study of a mutant IDH1 vaccine in newly diagnosed glioma. Their antigen targets remain unknown. Time point in this sample: week 11, during vaccination. Doses of 300 ug of mutant IDH1 20-mer peptide were given with topical imiquimod. Sequencing used immunoSEQ multiplex PCR; TCRdb keeps in-frame clones, though not all of them. The sample holds around 60,000 clones, less than 85% seen once. Sequencing was performed on PBMCs, taken from a glioma patient whose treatment included an IDH1 peptide vaccine. Receptor source: a woman in her forties or fifties with glioma.

The rearrangement links TRBV5-6 to TRBJ2-5, with D tentatively TRBD1 or TRBD2 (6 bases each). The CDR3 consists of 17 residues. From germline, CDR1 is SGHDT and CDR2 YYEEEE. Trimming cost V 3 bases and J 2 bases, with 20 bases left between them. Here the CDR3 DNA reads TGTGCCAGCAGCTCCGTTGGGGGGCAGGGGTATCAAGAGACCCAGTACTTC. Translation: CASSSVGGQGYQETQYF.

This clone was found once. The V gene is TRBV5-8, the J gene TRBJ1-2, with 10 bases aligning to TRBD1. The CDR3 runs 15 residues. The germline V gene has CDR1 SGHTS and CDR2 YDEGEE. V trimming: 4 bases; J trimming: 8 bases; junction bases outside the gene matches: 11. The CDR3 coding sequence is TGTGCCAGCAGCGGGCGGACAGGGGGTTTGATGGGCTACACCTTC. Its translation: CASSGRTGGLMGYTF.

The chain links TRBV21-1 to TRBJ1-1. TRBV21-1 is flagged as a pseudogene. The CDR3 has 16 amino acids. CDR3 protein: CASSKRCGWENTEAFF. Here the CDR3 DNA reads TGTGCCAGCAGCAAAAGGTGCGGCTGGGAGAACACTGAAGCTTTCTTT.

The chain recombines TRBV10-3 with TRBJ1-1, with D perhaps TRBD1 (5 bases). CDR1 is ENHRY and CDR2 is SYGVKD in the germline V gene. With 6 bases removed from V and 10 bases from J, the gap between germline ends came to 30 bases. The CDR3 is made up of 17 amino acids. CDR3 DNA sequence: TGTGCCATCAGGAATACTGACCCAGGATCGGGGGAGAGGGGAGCTTTCTTT. It yields the protein CAIRNTDPGSGERGAFF.

The chain is built from TRBV5-6 and TRBJ1-5; 7 nucleotides line up with TRBD1. Germline V gene data show CDR1 as SGHDT and CDR2 as YYEEEE. J lost 5 bases, V lost 1 base, and 6 bases had no gene match. This CDR3 has 15 amino acids. The DNA for the CDR3 is TGTGCCAGCAGCTTGAGCAGGGGGGGGCATCAGCCCCAGCATTTT. Translating gives CASSLSRGGHQPQHF.